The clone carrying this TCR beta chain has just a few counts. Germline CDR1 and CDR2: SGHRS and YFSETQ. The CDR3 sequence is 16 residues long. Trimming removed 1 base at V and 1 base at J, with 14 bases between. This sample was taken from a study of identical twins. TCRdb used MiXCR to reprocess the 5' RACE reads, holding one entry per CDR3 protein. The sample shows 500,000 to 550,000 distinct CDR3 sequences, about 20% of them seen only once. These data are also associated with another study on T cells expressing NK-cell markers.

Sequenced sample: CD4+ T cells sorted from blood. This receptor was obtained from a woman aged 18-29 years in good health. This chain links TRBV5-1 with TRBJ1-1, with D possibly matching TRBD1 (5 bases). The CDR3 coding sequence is TGCGCCAGCAGCTTGTTGGGAACAGGCCAGAACACTGAAGCTTTCTTT. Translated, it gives CASSLLGTGQNTEAFF.